The TCR beta chain described here comes from a study of cytomegalovirus exposure and HLA in healthy donors. Findings of the study overall: Compared with the roughly 670-donor mean, an Asian-associated ancestry cluster reportedly had fewer N-insertions, according to a later analysis. Associated with cytomegalovirus, according to the listing, were about 160 TCR beta chains. Most TCR sequences were uncommon, yet certain public TCRs appeared in many donors.

In the PCR, 60 Vbeta and 13 Jbeta primers were used. In the source study's methods: Unique TCR beta chains numbered roughly 83 million in a later analysis, with roughly 10 million shared. TCRdb's copy holds only in-frame clones and misses some; the assay was immunoSEQ multiplex PCR. Clone size and the V and J calls come from that table; the DNA yielded D and trimming. The sample holds more than 150,000 clones, about 81% seen once. This clone was seen a few times. The antigen is not known. The CDR3 loop spans 14 amino acids. CDR1 and CDR2 (germline): GTSNPN, SVGIG (reference sequence). V trimming: 2 bases; J trimming: 6 bases; junction bases outside the gene matches: 7.

The clonotype comes from a woman aged 18-30 years in good health and CMV-seronegative. V is TRBV30 and J is TRBJ1-5; 7 nucleotides match TRBD1. Sequencing was carried out using PBMCs. CDR3 region: CAWSTGTEIQPQHF. The CDR3 region has the DNA TGTGCCTGGAGTACCGGGACAGAGATTCAGCCCCAGCATTTT.